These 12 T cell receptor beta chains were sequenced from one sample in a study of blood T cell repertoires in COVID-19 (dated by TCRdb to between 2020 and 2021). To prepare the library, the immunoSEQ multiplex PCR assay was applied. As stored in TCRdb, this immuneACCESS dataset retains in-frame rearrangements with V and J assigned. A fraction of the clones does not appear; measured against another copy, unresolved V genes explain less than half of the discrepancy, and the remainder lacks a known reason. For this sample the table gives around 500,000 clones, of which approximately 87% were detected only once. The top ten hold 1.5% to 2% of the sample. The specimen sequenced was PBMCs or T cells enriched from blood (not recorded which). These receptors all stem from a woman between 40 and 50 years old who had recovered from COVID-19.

The CDR3 loop is CASSSRDRETQYF. Here the CDR3 DNA reads TGTGCCAGCAGCTCCCGGGACAGGGAGACCCAGTACTTC. The chain has TRBV7-2 and TRBJ2-5; 8 bases agree with TRBD1. The trim removed 4 bases at V and 5 bases at J, leaving 3 bases unmatched. The length of the CDR3 is 13 residues. Germline CDR1 SGHTA, CDR2 FQGNSA. The full variable domain, completed using reference TRBV7-2 and TRBJ2-5, is GAGVSQSPSNKVTEKGKDVELRCDPISGHTALYWYRQSLGQGLEFLIYFQGNSAPDKSGLPSDRFSAERTGGSVSTLTIQRTQQEDSAVYLCASSSRDRETQYFGPGTRLLVL.

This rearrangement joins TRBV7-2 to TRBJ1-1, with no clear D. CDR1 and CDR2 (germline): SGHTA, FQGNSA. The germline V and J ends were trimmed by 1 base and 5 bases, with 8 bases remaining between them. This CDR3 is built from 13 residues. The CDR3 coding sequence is TGTGCCAGCAGCTTAGAGCCGGGGACTGAAGCTTTCTTT. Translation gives CASSLEPGTEAFF.

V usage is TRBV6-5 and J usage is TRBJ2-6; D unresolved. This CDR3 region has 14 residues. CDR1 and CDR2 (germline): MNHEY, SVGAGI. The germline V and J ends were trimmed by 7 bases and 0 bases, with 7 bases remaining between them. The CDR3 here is CASKSYSGANVLTF. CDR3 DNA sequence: TGTGCCAGCAAATCCTACTCTGGGGCCAACGTCCTGACTTTC.

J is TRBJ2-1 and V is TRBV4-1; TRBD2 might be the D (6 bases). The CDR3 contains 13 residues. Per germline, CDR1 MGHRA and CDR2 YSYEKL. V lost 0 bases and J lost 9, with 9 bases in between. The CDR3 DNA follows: TGCGCCAGCAGCCAAGAGGGGGGACTTGAGCAGTTCTTC. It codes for CASSQEGGLEQFF.

The CDR3 DNA follows: TGTGCCAGCAGCACCTATACGGGAGATACGCAGTATTTT. It codes for CASSTYTGDTQYF. V usage is TRBV5-4 and J usage is TRBJ2-3; D is unresolved. The germline V and J ends were trimmed by 4 bases and 5 bases, with 11 bases remaining between them. The CDR3 sequence is 13 residues long. Per germline, CDR1 SGHNT and CDR2 YYREEE (reference sequence).

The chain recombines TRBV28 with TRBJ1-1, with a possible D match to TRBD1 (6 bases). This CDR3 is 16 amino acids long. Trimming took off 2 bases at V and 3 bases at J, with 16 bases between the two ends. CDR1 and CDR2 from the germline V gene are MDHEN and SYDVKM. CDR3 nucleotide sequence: TGTGCCAGCAGTTTAGGCGGGGGGGGCGAGGACACTGAAGCTTTCTTT. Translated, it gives CASSLGGGGEDTEAFF.

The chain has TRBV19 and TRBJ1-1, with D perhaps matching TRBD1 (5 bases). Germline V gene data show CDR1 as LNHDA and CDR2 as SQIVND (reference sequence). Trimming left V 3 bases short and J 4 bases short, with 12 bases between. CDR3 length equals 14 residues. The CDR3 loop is CASSIGGGLTEAFF. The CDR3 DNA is TGTGCCAGTAGTATCGGGGGGGGACTCACTGAAGCTTTCTTT.

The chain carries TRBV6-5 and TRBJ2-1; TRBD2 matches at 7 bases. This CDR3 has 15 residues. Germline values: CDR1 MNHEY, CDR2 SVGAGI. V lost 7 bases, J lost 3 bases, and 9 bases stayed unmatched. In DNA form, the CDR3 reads TGTGCCAGCACCAACACTAGCGCCAACTACAATGAGCAGTTCTTC. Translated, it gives CASTNTSANYNEQFF.

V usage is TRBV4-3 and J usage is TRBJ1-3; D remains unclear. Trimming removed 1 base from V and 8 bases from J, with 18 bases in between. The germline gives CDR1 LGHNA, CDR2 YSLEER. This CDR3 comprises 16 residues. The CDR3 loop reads CASSQAHRVLRDTIYF. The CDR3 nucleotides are TGCGCCAGCAGCCAAGCCCATCGGGTTCTCCGGGACACCATATATTTT.

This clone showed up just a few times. The CDR3 DNA follows: TGCGCCAGCACCCTAGCGGGAGGCGAGTACGAGCAGTACTTC. Its protein is CASTLAGGEYEQYF. V and J are TRBV5-1 and TRBJ2-7, with 11 bases aligning to TRBD2. The germline V gene has CDR1 SGHRS and CDR2 YFSETQ. CDR3 length: 14 residues. J gave up 4 bases and V 6 bases, and 6 bases lay outside the gene matches.

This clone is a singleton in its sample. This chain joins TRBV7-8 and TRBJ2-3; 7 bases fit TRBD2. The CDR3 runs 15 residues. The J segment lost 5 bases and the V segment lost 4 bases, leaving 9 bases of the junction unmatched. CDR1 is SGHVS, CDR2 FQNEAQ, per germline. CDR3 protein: CASSSRWEGQDTQYF. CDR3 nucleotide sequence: TGTGCCAGCAGCTCAAGGTGGGAGGGCCAAGATACGCAGTATTTT.

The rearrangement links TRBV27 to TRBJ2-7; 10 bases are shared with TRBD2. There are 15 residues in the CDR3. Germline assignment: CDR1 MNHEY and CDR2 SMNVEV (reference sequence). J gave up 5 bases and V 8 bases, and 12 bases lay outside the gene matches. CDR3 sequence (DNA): TGTGCCAGCTCCCGGTGGTTAGCGGGAGGCCACGAGCAGTACTTC. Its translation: CASSRWLAGGHEQYF.